One and the same sample provided the 3 T cell receptor beta chains below, sequenced in a study of cytomegalovirus exposure and HLA in healthy donors. The PCR ran on 60 Vbeta and 13 Jbeta primers. TCRdb's copy holds only in-frame clones and misses some; the assay was immunoSEQ multiplex PCR. In all, the sample yields about 140,000 clones. Material: PBMCs. The receptors shown here come from a man aged 35-49 years in good health and CMV-seronegative.

The gene calls are TRBV28 and TRBJ1-2; tentative D call: TRBD1 (6 bases). The V and J ends lost 7 bases and 1 base respectively, with 22 bases between them. The germline V gene encodes CDR1 MDHEN and CDR2 SYDVKM. The CDR3 covers 17 residues. CDR3 region: CASTLRSGTTLNYGYTF. CDR3 DNA: TGTGCCAGCACCCTGCGTTCCGGGACAACCCTTAACTATGGCTACACCTTC.

The rearrangement uses TRBV28 and TRBJ2-7, with D perhaps matching TRBD2 (6 bases). Trimming cost V 4 bases and J 5 bases, with 15 bases left between them. This CDR3 is 14 amino acids long. Germline CDR1 reads MDHEN; CDR2 reads SYDVKM. CDR3 sequence: CASSSPGDGDEQYF. CDR3 nucleotides: TGTGCCAGCAGTTCCCCGGGGGATGGAGACGAGCAGTACTTC.

The rearrangement joins TRBV4-1 to TRBJ2-3; 9 bases match TRBD2. V shed 1 base and J 3 bases; nucleotides not matched to a gene: 8. The CDR3 covers 17 residues. Germline V gene sequence: CDR1 MGHRA, CDR2 YSYEKL. The CDR3 nucleotides are TGCGCCAGCAGCCAAGGAGGAGCGGGGGGTGGGACAGATACGCAGTATTTT. Translated, it gives CASSQGGAGGGTDTQYF.